Below, 2 T cell receptor beta chains from the same sample are listed, as sequenced in a study of OX40 agonist ivuxolimab in advanced cancers. Sequencing was performed with immunoSEQ multiplex PCR; in TCRdb, only in-frame clones are kept and a portion is missing. The table includes 10,000 to 15,000 clones, around 66% detected once. This sample comprised CD4+ or CD8+ T cells sorted from blood, obtained in a trial of the OX40 agonist ivuxolimab. All receptors derive from an adult with an advanced solid tumor such as melanoma, head and neck, liver or kidney cancer.

This chain links TRBV19 with TRBJ2-1; the match to TRBD2 covers 12 bases. The CDR3 has 16 amino acids. V shed 4 bases and J 4 bases; nucleotides not matched to a gene: 5. CDR1 is LNHDA and CDR2 is SQIVND in the germline V gene (reference sequence). The CDR3 DNA reads TGTGCCAGTAGTAGACGACTAGCGGGGGCGTACAATGAGCAGTTCTTC. This translates into CASSRRLAGAYNEQFF.

This chain joins TRBV28 and TRBJ1-1; no firm D call. Germline V gene lookup returns CDR1 MDHEN and CDR2 SYDVKM. The CDR3 sequence is 15 residues long. The V end was cut by 6 bases, the J end by 3 bases, with 17 bases between. CDR3 in DNA: TGTGCCAGCAGCACACCCCAGTCTCGGGACACTGAAGCTTTCTTT. Protein product: CASSTPQSRDTEAFF. Drawing the rest from reference TRBV28 and TRBJ1-1, the complete variable domain is DVKVTQSSRYLVKRTGEKVFLECVQDMDHENMFWYRQDPGLGLRLIYFSYDVKMKEKGDIPEGYSVSREKKERFSLILESASTNQTSMYLCASSTPQSRDTEAFFGQGTRLTVV.